The sequence of this TCR beta chain was determined in a study of human T cells and chemical hapten exposure. Overall study findings and caveats: Patch test scores rose with PT1 expanded TCR counts, a positive correlation.

CDR1 LGHDT and CDR2 YNNKEL come from the germline V gene (reference sequence). V dropped 1 base and J dropped 1 base, with 7 bases sitting between them. The CDR3 has 14 residues. In regard to this clonotype: Its antigen remains unknown.

Time point described: patch test 1, 2 weeks after DPC sensitization. Treatment: therapeutic diphenylcyclopropenone sensitization with weekly scalp DPC. Every patch test was put on after a blood sample was taken. As processed by the authors: Per-sample TCR counts ranged from about 23,224 to 750,000, median about 90,000. TCRdb reprocessed the RACE reads via MiXCR and lists one record per CDR3 protein. TCRdb assigned the V and J calls; the authors' analysis was not used. This sample yields 75,000 to 90,000 distinct CDR3 sequences, of which roughly 7.6% are seen a single time; roughly 1.5% belongs to the top ten.

This material consisted of whole blood, taken in connection with sensitization to the hapten diphenylcyclopropenone (DPC). This TCR derives from a woman aged 25 to 39 with alopecia areata. Some clones in this sample may be carry-over from other donors' samples. J is TRBJ1-1 and V is TRBV3-1; D remains unclear. CDR3 nucleotide sequence: TGTGCCAGCAGCCAAGTATGGGGGAACACTGAAGCTTTCTTT. Protein product: CASSQVWGNTEAFF.